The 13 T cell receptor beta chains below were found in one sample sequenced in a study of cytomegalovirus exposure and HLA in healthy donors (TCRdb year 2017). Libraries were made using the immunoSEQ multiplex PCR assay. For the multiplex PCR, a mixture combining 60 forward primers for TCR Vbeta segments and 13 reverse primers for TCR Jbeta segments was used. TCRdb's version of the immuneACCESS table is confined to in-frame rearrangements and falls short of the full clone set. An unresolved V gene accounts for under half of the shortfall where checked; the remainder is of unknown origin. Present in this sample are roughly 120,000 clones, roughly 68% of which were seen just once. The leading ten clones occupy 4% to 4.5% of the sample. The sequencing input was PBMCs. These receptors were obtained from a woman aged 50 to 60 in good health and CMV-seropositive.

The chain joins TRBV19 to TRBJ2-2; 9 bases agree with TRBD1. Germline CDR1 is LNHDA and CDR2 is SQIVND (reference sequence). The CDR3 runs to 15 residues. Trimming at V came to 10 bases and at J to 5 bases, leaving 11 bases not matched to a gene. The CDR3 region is CATGTGTGKTGELFF. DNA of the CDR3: TGTGCCACAGGCACCGGGACAGGGAAGACCGGGGAGCTGTTTTTT.

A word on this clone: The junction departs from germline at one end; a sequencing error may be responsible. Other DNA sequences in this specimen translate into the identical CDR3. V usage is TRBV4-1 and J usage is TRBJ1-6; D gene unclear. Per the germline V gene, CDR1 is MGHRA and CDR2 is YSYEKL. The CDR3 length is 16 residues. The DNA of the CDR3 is TGCGCCAGCAGCCCGGACGGGGTGACCTATAACTCACCCCTCCACTTT. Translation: CASSPDGVTYNSPLHF.

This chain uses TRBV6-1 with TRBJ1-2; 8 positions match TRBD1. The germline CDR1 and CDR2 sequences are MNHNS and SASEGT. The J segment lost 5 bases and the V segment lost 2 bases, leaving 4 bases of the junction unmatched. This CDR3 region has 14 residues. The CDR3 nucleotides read TGTGCCAGCAGTGAATCTGACAGGGGATATGGCTACACCTTC. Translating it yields CASSESDRGYGYTF.

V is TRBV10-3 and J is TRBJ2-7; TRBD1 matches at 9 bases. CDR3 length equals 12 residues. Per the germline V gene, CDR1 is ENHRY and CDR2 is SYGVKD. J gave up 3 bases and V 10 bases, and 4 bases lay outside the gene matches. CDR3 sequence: CASTGQGYEQYF. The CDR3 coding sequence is TGTGCCAGCACGGGACAGGGCTACGAGCAGTACTTC.

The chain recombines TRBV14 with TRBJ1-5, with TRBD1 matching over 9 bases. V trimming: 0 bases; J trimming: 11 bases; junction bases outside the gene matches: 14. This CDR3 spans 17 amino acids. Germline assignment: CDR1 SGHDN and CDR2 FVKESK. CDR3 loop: CASSQDSQTGGQRTQHF. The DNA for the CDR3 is TGTGCCAGCAGCCAAGATTCCCAGACAGGGGGGCAAAGGACCCAGCATTTT. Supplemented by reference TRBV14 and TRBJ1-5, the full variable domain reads EAGVTQFPSHSVIEKGQTVTLRCDPISGHDNLYWYRRVMGKEIKFLLHFVKESKQDESGMPNNRFLAERTGGTYSTLKVQPAELEDSGVYFCASSQDSQTGGQRTQHFGDGTRLSIL.

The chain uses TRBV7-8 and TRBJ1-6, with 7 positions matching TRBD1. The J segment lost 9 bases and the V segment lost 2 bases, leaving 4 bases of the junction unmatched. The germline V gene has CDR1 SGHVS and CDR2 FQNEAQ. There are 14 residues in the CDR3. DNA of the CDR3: TGTGCCAGCAGCTTACAGGGGGTACTTTCACCCCTCCACTTT. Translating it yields CASSLQGVLSPLHF.

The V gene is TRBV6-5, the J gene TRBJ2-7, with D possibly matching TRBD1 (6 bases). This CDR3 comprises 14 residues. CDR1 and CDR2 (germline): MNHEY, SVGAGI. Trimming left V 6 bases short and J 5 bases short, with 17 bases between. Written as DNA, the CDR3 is TGTGCCAGCAGCCAAGACAGGTACCTCGACGAGCAGTACTTC. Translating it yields CASSQDRYLDEQYF.

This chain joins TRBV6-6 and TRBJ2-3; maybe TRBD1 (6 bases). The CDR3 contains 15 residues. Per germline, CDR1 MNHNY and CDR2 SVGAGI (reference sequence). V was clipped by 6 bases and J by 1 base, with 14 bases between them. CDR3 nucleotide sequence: TGTGCCAGCAGATTAGAGGGGGTAGGCACAGATACGCAGTATTTT. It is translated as CASRLEGVGTDTQYF.

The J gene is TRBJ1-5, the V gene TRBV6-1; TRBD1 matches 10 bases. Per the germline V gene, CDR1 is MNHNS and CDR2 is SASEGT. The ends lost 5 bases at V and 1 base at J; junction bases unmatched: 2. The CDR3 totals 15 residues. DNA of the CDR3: TGTGCCAGCAGTTCGGGACAGGGGAGCAATCAGCCCCAGCATTTT. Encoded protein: CASSSGQGSNQPQHF.

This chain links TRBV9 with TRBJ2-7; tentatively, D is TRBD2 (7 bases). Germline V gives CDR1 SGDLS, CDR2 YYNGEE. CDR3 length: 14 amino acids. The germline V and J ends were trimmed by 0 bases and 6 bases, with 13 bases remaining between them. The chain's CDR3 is CASSVGGGAGEQYF. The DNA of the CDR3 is TGTGCCAGCAGCGTAGGTGGGGGGGCTGGCGAGCAGTACTTC. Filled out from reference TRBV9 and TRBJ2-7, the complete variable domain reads DSGVTQTPKHLITATGQRVTLRCSPRSGDLSVYWYQQSLDQGLQFLIQYYNGEERAKGNILERFSAQQFPDLHSELNLSSLELGDSALYFCASSVGGGAGEQYFGPGTRLTVT.

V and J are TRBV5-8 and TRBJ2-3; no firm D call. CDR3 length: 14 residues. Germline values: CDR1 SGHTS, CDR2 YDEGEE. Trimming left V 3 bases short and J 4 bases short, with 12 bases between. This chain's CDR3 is CASSSGRFADTQYF. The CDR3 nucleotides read TGTGCCAGCAGCTCTGGCAGATTCGCAGATACGCAGTATTTT.

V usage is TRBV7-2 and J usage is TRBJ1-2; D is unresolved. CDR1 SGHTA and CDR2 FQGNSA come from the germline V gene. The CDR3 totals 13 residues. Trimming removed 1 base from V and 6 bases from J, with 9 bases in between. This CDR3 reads CASSLVLADGYTF. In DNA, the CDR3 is TGTGCCAGCAGCTTAGTACTGGCGGATGGCTACACCTTC.

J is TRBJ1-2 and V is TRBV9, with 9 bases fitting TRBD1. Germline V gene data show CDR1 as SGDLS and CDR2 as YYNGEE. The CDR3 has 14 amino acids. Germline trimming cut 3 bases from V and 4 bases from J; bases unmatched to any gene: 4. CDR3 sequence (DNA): TGTGCCAGCAGCGCCACGGGACAGGGCTATGGCTACACCTTC. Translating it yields CASSATGQGYGYTF. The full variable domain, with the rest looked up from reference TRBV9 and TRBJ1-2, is DSGVTQTPKHLITATGQRVTLRCSPRSGDLSVYWYQQSLDQGLQFLIQYYNGEERAKGNILERFSAQQFPDLHSELNLSSLELGDSALYFCASSATGQGYGYTFGSGTRLTVV.